This TCR beta chain was obtained from a study of T cells and Merkel cell carcinoma outcomes. Study findings and constraints: Merkel cell carcinoma outcomes were reportedly predicted by repertoire and T-cell density.

The method was immunoSEQ multiplex PCR; TCRdb's version includes in-frame clones alone and lacks a portion of them. The table records some 2,000 clones, approximately 90% of them present only once. A word on this clone: The target antigen is unknown.

The length of the CDR3 is 15 residues. The source is a human donor with Merkel cell carcinoma. The V call is TRBV21-1, the J call TRBJ2-7. TRBV21-1 is listed as a pseudogene. The specimen was tumor tissue from Merkel cell carcinoma. In DNA form, the CDR3 reads TGTGCCAGCAGCAAGTCCCGGGGGCGGACCTACGAGCAGTACTTC. This encodes CASSKSRGRTYEQYF.